Listed below are T cell receptor beta chains from one sample, sequenced in a study of blood T cell repertoires in COVID-19. The method was immunoSEQ multiplex PCR; TCRdb's version includes in-frame clones alone and lacks a portion of them. The sample holds more than 300,000 clones, roughly 86% seen once. Input material: peripheral blood. These receptors were taken from a woman in her 30s with COVID-19, enrolled during active disease. CDR3s include the opening cysteine and the closing phenylalanine or tryptophan. The order of the fields is V gene, J gene, clone size, D gene, CDR3 protein, CDR3 DNA. D genes are given only for firm matches. The listing skips clone size in some rows; elsewhere it reads once, few, many or a size class.

TRBV5-6	TRBJ1-1	-	TRBD1	CASSLGWTGGDEAFF	TGTGCCAGCAGCTTGGGCTGGACAGGGGGCGATGAAGCTTTCTTT
TRBV14	TRBJ1-1	-	-	CASSLYAGAGTEAFF	TGTGCCAGCAGCCTCTATGCGGGGGCCGGCACTGAAGCTTTCTTT
TRBV4-3	TRBJ1-1	-	-	CASSRGAGAGYTEAFF	TGCGCCAGCAGCCGGGGGGCGGGGGCCGGATACACTGAAGCTTTCTTT
TRBV6-6	TRBJ2-1	-	TRBD2	CASSYPAGGAGNEQFF	TGTGCCAGCAGTTACCCCGCCGGGGGGGCTGGCAATGAGCAGTTCTTC
TRBV10-3	TRBJ1-2	-	TRBD1	CAISESAPGTGVGYTF	TGTGCCATCAGTGAGTCGGCCCCCGGGACAGGGGTTGGCTACACCTTC
TRBV7-3	TRBJ2-3	-	TRBD1	CASSPGQGTDTQYF	TGTGCCAGCAGCCCCGGACAGGGTACAGATACGCAGTATTTT
TRBV7-6	TRBJ1-3	few	-	CASSLVRASSGNTIYF	TGTGCCAGCAGCTTAGTTCGCGCTTCCTCTGGAAACACCATATATTTT
TRBV7-9	TRBJ2-3	-	-	CASSETEGQDTQYF	TGTGCCAGCAGCGAGACGGAGGGTCAAGATACGCAGTATTTT
TRBV28	TRBJ1-1	-	-	CASSLGGWDIEMNTEAFF	TGTGCCAGCAGTTTAGGGGGTTGGGACATCGAGATGAACACTGAAGCTTTCTTT
TRBV10-3	TRBJ2-4	-	-	CAISEADLIAKNIQYF	TGTGCCATCAGTGAGGCAGATCTTATAGCCAAAAACATTCAGTACTTC
TRBV9	TRBJ2-1	-	TRBD2	CASSGLGRASYNEQFF	TGTGCCAGCAGCGGACTAGGGAGGGCGAGTTACAATGAGCAGTTCTTC
TRBV6-5	TRBJ2-2	-	-	CASSRGNTGELFF	TGTGCCAGCAGCAGAGGGAACACCGGGGAGCTGTTTTTT
TRBV11-2	TRBJ1-5	-	-	CASSTNRNQPQHF	TGTGCCAGCAGCACAAACAGGAATCAGCCCCAGCATTTT
TRBV24-1	TRBJ1-5	-	TRBD1	CATSDQTGPSNQPQHF	TGTGCCACCAGTGATCAGACAGGGCCAAGCAATCAGCCCCAGCATTTT
TRBV5-5	TRBJ1-5	once	-	CASSLVAYSNQPQHF	TGTGCCAGCAGCTTGGTTGCCTATAGCAATCAGCCCCAGCATTTT
TRBV4-1	TRBJ2-1	-	TRBD2	CASSRLAGGPYEQFF	TGCGCCAGCAGCCGGTTAGCGGGGGGGCCGTATGAGCAGTTCTTC
TRBV10-3	TRBJ1-1	few	-	CAAGGGSPTEAFF	TGTGCCGCCGGCGGTGGCTCTCCCACTGAAGCTTTCTTT
TRBV5-1	TRBJ2-5	-	TRBD1	CASSFNPGTEETQYF	TGCGCCAGCAGCTTTAATCCCGGGACAGAAGAGACCCAGTACTTC
TRBV4-1	TRBJ2-2	-	-	CASSQVGGTNTGELFF	TGCGCCAGCAGCCAAGTAGGGGGAACAAACACCGGGGAGCTGTTTTTT
TRBV9	TRBJ2-3	-	-	CASSVGPVGTDTQYF	TGTGCCAGCAGCGTAGGCCCAGTCGGCACAGATACGCAGTATTTT
TRBV18	TRBJ1-1	-	-	CASSQAGAGTEAFF	TGTGCCAGCTCACAAGCTGGGGCAGGCACTGAAGCTTTCTTT
TRBV7-2	TRBJ1-1	-	TRBD1	CASSFTTGAITEAFF	TGTGCCAGCAGCTTCACAACAGGGGCGATAACTGAAGCTTTCTTT
TRBV2	TRBJ1-1	few	-	CASSERQGMNTEAFF	TGTGCCAGCAGTGAACGGCAGGGGATGAACACTGAAGCTTTCTTT
TRBV30	TRBJ1-2	-	-	CAWTPWQANYGYTF	TGTGCCTGGACCCCCTGGCAGGCGAACTATGGCTACACCTTC
TRBV28	TRBJ1-4	-	-	CASSFGRALYEKLFF	TGTGCCAGCAGTTTTGGGAGGGCGCTCTATGAAAAACTGTTTTTT
TRBV5-1	TRBJ1-4	-	TRBD1	CASNGQGDNEKLFF	TGCGCCAGCAACGGACAGGGTGATAATGAAAAACTGTTTTTT
TRBV14	TRBJ1-2	few	TRBD1	CASRPDRGLGGYTF	TGTGCCAGCAGGCCGGACAGGGGACTGGGTGGCTACACCTTC
TRBV4-2	TRBJ2-7	once	-	CASSHPGYEQYF	TGTGCCAGCAGCCATCCCGGCTACGAGCAGTACTTC
TRBV5-1	TRBJ2-5	-	-	CASSLVILETQYF	TGCGCCAGCAGCTTGGTCATTTTGGAGACCCAGTACTTC
TRBV6-5	TRBJ1-3	-	TRBD1	CASSYSQGAGNTIYF	TGTGCCAGCAGTTACTCACAGGGGGCTGGAAACACCATATATTTT
TRBV7-9	TRBJ1-1	-	-	CASSVTGNTEAFF	TGTGCCAGCAGCGTAACAGGGAACACTGAAGCTTTCTTT
TRBV7-9	TRBJ1-2	-	-	CASSLGVNYGYTF	TGTGCCAGCAGCTTAGGAGTTAACTATGGCTACACCTTC
TRBV4-2	TRBJ1-2	-	-	CASSQPGRGDYGYTF	TGTGCCAGCAGCCAACCCGGCCGGGGGGACTATGGCTACACCTTC
TRBV18	TRBJ1-4	once	-	CASSPGLSEKLFF	TGTGCCAGCTCACCCGGACTATCTGAAAAACTGTTTTTT
TRBV7-9	TRBJ2-5	-	TRBD1	CAGPSGGQQETQYF	TGTGCCGGTCCCTCAGGGGGCCAGCAAGAGACCCAGTACTTC
TRBV7-9	TRBJ1-5	-	-	CASSLSGEGQPQHF	TGTGCCAGCAGCTTATCAGGGGAGGGGCAGCCCCAGCATTTT
TRBV28	TRBJ1-2	few	TRBD1	CASSFRGNYGYTF	TGTGCCAGCAGTTTCAGGGGGAATTATGGCTACACCTTC